This T cell receptor beta chain was obtained from a study of T cells after yellow fever vaccination. Study-level background: Fractions of low cell number were prepared using SMART-Seq v4 Ultra Low Input.

Template-switching 5'RACE yielded the TCR cDNA; a universal primer site and UMIs were added in the process. MiXCR was run by TCRdb on the 5' RACE reads, yielding one entry per CDR3 protein. The sample consists of nearly 550,000 distinct CDR3 sequences, over 15% of them appearing once. Study-level findings and limits: Subsequent booster samples again held most clones from primary vaccination (nearly 98% CD4, nearly 90% CD8). Some clonotypes, a small share, were shared between CD4 and CD8 compartments.

The CDR3 extends over 14 amino acids. Trimming removed 2 bases at V and 4 bases at J, with 9 bases between. Germline assignment: CDR1 MNHEY and CDR2 SVGAGI. This clonotype has more than one count but fewer than ten. Its antigen is not identified. This receptor was obtained from a man aged 25 to 40 who received the YFV17D yellow fever vaccine. This rearrangement joins TRBV6-5 to TRBJ2-4; D is perhaps TRBD2 (6 bases). Source: PBMCs, taken 15 days after the yellow fever booster vaccination. For the CDR3, the DNA is TGTGCCAGCAGTTACGCGGGGAAGAAAAACATTCAGTACTTC. It is translated as CASSYAGKKNIQYF.